These 2 T cell receptor beta chains were all obtained from the same sample, sequenced in a study of T cell changes during pregnancy in multiple sclerosis. The data were produced by immunoSEQ multiplex PCR, yet TCRdb's version contains in-frame clones alone and is incomplete. The sample has about 59,000 clones, about 90% seen once. The material sequenced was peripheral blood, taken in the third trimester of pregnancy. These receptors came from a female donor in good health, enrolled as a control in a pregnancy study.

V and J are TRBV29-1 and TRBJ2-3; tentative D call: TRBD1 (7 bases). The CDR3 length is 13 residues. Trimming took off 7 bases at V and 0 bases at J, with 11 bases between the two ends. CDR1 is SQVTM, CDR2 ANQGSEA, per germline. CDR3 residues: CSGQGGSTDTQYF. Here the CDR3 DNA reads TGCAGCGGCCAGGGGGGTAGCACAGATACGCAGTATTTT.

The chain carries TRBV5-5 and TRBJ2-3; perhaps TRBD1 as D (6 bases). CDR1 and CDR2 (germline): SGHKS, YYEKEE (reference sequence). Trimming left V 3 bases short and J 2 bases short, with 16 bases between. CDR3 size: 16 residues. Written as DNA, the CDR3 is TGTGCCAGCAGCTACAGAACAGGGCTCAACACAGATACGCAGTATTTT. Translating it yields CASSYRTGLNTDTQYF. Looking up the rest from reference TRBV5-5 and TRBJ2-3 gives the full variable domain: DAGVTQSPTHLIKTRGQQVTLRCSPISGHKSVSWYQQVLGQGPQFIFQYYEKEERGRGNFPDRFSARQFPNYSSELNVNALLLGDSALYLCASSYRTGLNTDTQYFGPGTRLTVL.